Listed below are T cell receptor beta chains from one sample, sequenced in a study of beta chain features in type 1 diabetes. Using immunoSEQ multiplex PCR, the repertoire was profiled, and TCRdb retains in-frame clones only, with some absent. The sample records 970,000 or so clones, roughly 16% being singletons. Sequencing was performed on naive CD4+ T cells from blood. These receptors were collected from a woman aged 18-35 years in good health. Each CDR3 is given with its conserved first and last residue. The D gene is left open where the match is weak. The size field is filled for only some rows; it gives once, few, many or a size class.

size: -
V: TRBV29-1
J: TRBJ1-1
D: -
CDR3: CSSRAENTEAFF
DNA: TGCAGCTCGAGGGCCGAGAACACTGAAGCTTTCTTT

size: few
V: TRBV4-1
J: TRBJ2-2
D: -
CDR3: CASSRQVRVNAGELFF
DNA: TGCGCCAGCAGCCGACAGGTTCGGGTAAACGCCGGGGAGCTGTTTTTT

size: few
V: TRBV5-1
J: TRBJ2-2
D: TRBD2
CDR3: CASTLAGGNTGELFF
DNA: TGCGCCAGCACACTAGCGGGAGGTAACACCGGGGAGCTGTTTTTT

size: -
V: TRBV7-3
J: TRBJ2-1
D: TRBD2
CDR3: CASSSSGRLFF
DNA: TGTGCCAGCAGCTCTAGCGGGAGGTTATTCTTC

size: few
V: TRBV7-3
J: TRBJ2-2
D: -
CDR3: CASSLIGFTGELFF
DNA: TGTGCCAGCAGCTTAATCGGCTTCACCGGGGAGCTGTTTTTT

size: few
V: TRBV28
J: TRBJ2-3
D: TRBD1
CDR3: CASSERRGTGIADTQYF
DNA: TGTGCCAGCAGTGAACGCAGGGGGACAGGGATTGCAGATACGCAGTATTTT

size: -
V: TRBV11-1
J: TRBJ2-1
D: TRBD2
CDR3: CASSRSGTSVDEQFF
DNA: TGTGCCAGCAGTCGGTCCGGGACTAGCGTGGATGAGCAGTTCTTC

size: few
V: TRBV5-1
J: TRBJ2-3
D: TRBD2
CDR3: CASSLAVAGGHTDTQYF
DNA: TGCGCCAGCAGCTTGGCGGTAGCGGGAGGACACACAGATACGCAGTATTTT

size: few
V: TRBV29-1
J: TRBJ1-5
D: -
CDR3: CSVGGSGGGQPQHF
DNA: TGCAGCGTTGGCGGGTCCGGGGGCGGCCAGCCCCAGCATTTT

size: few
V: TRBV7-2
J: TRBJ1-1
D: -
CDR3: CASSSQGSDTEAFF
DNA: TGTGCCAGCAGCTCGCAGGGAAGTGACACTGAAGCTTTCTTT

size: -
V: TRBV20-1
J: TRBJ2-7
D: TRBD1
CDR3: CSTGGGYEQYF
DNA: TGCAGTACAGGGGGAGGTTACGAGCAGTACTTC

size: -
V: TRBV6-6
J: TRBJ2-3
D: TRBD2
CDR3: CASSGRGVDTQYF
DNA: TGTGCCAGCAGCGGGAGGGGTGTAGATACGCAGTATTTT

size: -
V: TRBV5-1
J: TRBJ2-7
D: -
CDR3: CASRDGTGPYEQYF
DNA: TGCGCCAGCAGAGACGGTACAGGGCCCTACGAGCAGTACTTC

size: -
V: TRBV9
J: TRBJ2-1
D: -
CDR3: CASSVNRNNEQFF
DNA: TGTGCCAGCAGCGTAAACAGAAACAATGAGCAGTTCTTC

size: few
V: TRBV5-4
J: TRBJ2-1
D: TRBD2
CDR3: CASSHGLAGGRNEQFF
DNA: TGTGCCAGCAGCCACGGACTAGCGGGAGGTAGGAATGAGCAGTTCTTC

size: few
V: TRBV4-3
J: TRBJ1-1
D: -
CDR3: CASSQDRDTEAFF
DNA: TGCGCCAGCAGCCAAGACAGGGACACTGAAGCTTTCTTT

size: few
V: TRBV28
J: TRBJ1-2
D: -
CDR3: CASSPKYVAGYTF
DNA: TGTGCCAGCAGCCCTAAATATGTTGCGGGCTACACCTTC

size: -
V: TRBV2
J: TRBJ2-7
D: -
CDR3: CASSARQASYEQYF
DNA: TGTGCCAGCAGTGCGCGACAGGCTTCCTACGAGCAGTACTTC

size: -
V: TRBV28
J: TRBJ1-2
D: -
CDR3: CASSYATRASYPYGYTF
DNA: TGTGCCAGCAGTTACGCTACGAGGGCCAGCTACCCCTATGGCTACACCTTC

size: few
V: TRBV18
J: TRBJ2-7
D: -
CDR3: CASSPREGAGEQYF
DNA: TGTGCCAGCTCACCGAGAGAAGGTGCGGGCGAGCAGTACTTC

size: few
V: TRBV4-1
J: TRBJ1-4
D: TRBD1
CDR3: CASSQGTGATNEKLFF
DNA: TGCGCCAGCAGCCAAGGGACAGGGGCAACTAATGAAAAACTGTTTTTT

size: -
V: TRBV7-3
J: TRBJ2-3
D: TRBD2
CDR3: CASSLGGGYTDTQYF
DNA: TGTGCCAGCAGCTTGGGCGGGGGTTACACAGATACGCAGTATTTT

size: -
V: TRBV18
J: TRBJ2-7
D: -
CDR3: CASSPVDSYEQYF
DNA: TGTGCCAGCTCACCGGTGGATTCCTACGAGCAGTACTTC

size: few
V: TRBV28
J: TRBJ1-5
D: -
CDR3: CASSLALGSEHF
DNA: TGTGCCAGCAGTTTAGCCTTGGGATCCGAGCATTTT

size: -
V: TRBV9
J: TRBJ2-2
D: -
CDR3: CASSTEARGGLGTGELFF
DNA: TGTGCCAGCAGCACCGAGGCACGGGGAGGTCTCGGCACCGGGGAGCTGTTTTTT

size: -
V: TRBV18
J: TRBJ2-1
D: TRBD2
CDR3: CASSPPGLEGYEQFF
DNA: TGTGCCAGCTCACCTCCGGGACTAGAGGGCTATGAGCAGTTCTTC

size: -
V: TRBV7-2
J: TRBJ2-5
D: -
CDR3: CASSYWGGQETQYF
DNA: TGTGCCAGCAGCTACTGGGGCGGACAAGAGACCCAGTACTTC

size: -
V: TRBV7-2
J: TRBJ2-7
D: TRBD1
CDR3: CASSPTTGIGEQYF
DNA: TGTGCCAGCAGCCCGACGACAGGGATTGGCGAGCAGTACTTC

size: -
V: TRBV18
J: TRBJ2-6
D: -
CDR3: CASTRGDSGANVLTF
DNA: TGTGCCAGCACCCGGGGCGACTCTGGGGCCAACGTCCTGACTTTC

size: -
V: TRBV4-3
J: TRBJ2-1
D: -
CDR3: CASSQEPLGSYNEQFF
DNA: TGCGCCAGCAGCCAAGAACCACTAGGCTCCTACAATGAGCAGTTCTTC

size: -
V: TRBV10-3
J: TRBJ1-4
D: TRBD1
CDR3: CAISADRDLEKLFF
DNA: TGTGCCATCAGTGCGGACAGGGATCTTGAAAAACTGTTTTTT

size: -
V: TRBV27
J: TRBJ2-5
D: -
CDR3: CASSLSNRYQETQYF
DNA: TGTGCCAGCAGTTTATCGAACAGGTACCAAGAGACCCAGTACTTC

size: -
V: TRBV10-3
J: TRBJ2-7
D: -
CDR3: CAITNTEGYEQYF
DNA: TGTGCCATCACCAACACGGAAGGCTACGAGCAGTACTTC

size: -
V: TRBV7-6
J: TRBJ2-7
D: TRBD1
CDR3: CASSPLTGTGGEQYF
DNA: TGTGCCAGCAGCCCACTTACCGGGACAGGTGGCGAGCAGTACTTC

size: -
V: TRBV5-6
J: TRBJ2-7
D: -
CDR3: CASSPRSGAYEQYF
DNA: TGTGCCAGCAGCCCCCGCAGTGGCGCCTACGAGCAGTACTTC

size: few
V: TRBV28
J: TRBJ1-2
D: -
CDR3: CASSLPRNNYGYTF
DNA: TGTGCCAGCAGTCTCCCCAGGAATAACTATGGCTACACCTTC

size: few
V: TRBV7-2
J: TRBJ1-1
D: TRBD1
CDR3: CASSGTANTEAFF
DNA: TGTGCCAGCAGCGGGACAGCGAACACTGAAGCTTTCTTT

size: few
V: TRBV4-3
J: TRBJ2-1
D: -
CDR3: CASSQAHSLLINEQFF
DNA: TGCGCCAGCAGCCAAGCACACAGTCTTCTGATCAATGAGCAGTTCTTC

size: -
V: TRBV28
J: TRBJ1-2
D: -
CDR3: CASTSGTLLYGYTF
DNA: TGTGCCAGCACCAGCGGCACGTTACTATATGGCTACACCTTC

size: few
V: TRBV5-1
J: TRBJ2-1
D: TRBD2
CDR3: CASSSLAGGLNEQFF
DNA: TGCGCCAGCAGCTCGCTAGCGGGAGGGCTCAATGAGCAGTTCTTC

size: few
V: TRBV5-4
J: TRBJ2-2
D: -
CDR3: CASSSPGQCINTGELFF
DNA: TGTGCCAGCAGCTCCCCCGGACAGTGTATTAACACCGGGGAGCTGTTTTTT

size: -
V: TRBV28
J: TRBJ1-1
D: -
CDR3: CASSVGGAKPEAFF
DNA: TGTGCCAGCTCCGTCGGTGGAGCTAAACCTGAAGCTTTCTTT

size: few
V: TRBV10-3
J: TRBJ2-6
D: -
CDR3: CAISDGRGNSGANVLTF
DNA: TGTGCCATCAGTGACGGCAGGGGAAACTCTGGGGCCAACGTCCTGACTTTC

size: -
V: TRBV27
J: TRBJ1-6
D: -
CDR3: CASSLRVSSPLHF
DNA: TGTGCCAGCAGTTTACGGGTTTCCTCACCCCTCCACTTT

size: -
V: TRBV18
J: TRBJ2-7
D: TRBD2
CDR3: CASSQGLAGASSYEQYF
DNA: TGTGCCAGCTCACAGGGACTAGCGGGAGCTTCCTCCTACGAGCAGTACTTC

size: -
V: TRBV4-2
J: TRBJ1-2
D: TRBD1
CDR3: CASSRRMTGDPGYTF
DNA: TGTGCCAGCAGCCGAAGGATGACAGGGGACCCTGGCTACACCTTC

size: -
V: TRBV7-6
J: TRBJ2-6
D: -
CDR3: CASSLQTGPGANVLTF
DNA: TGTGCCAGCAGCTTGCAGACCGGGCCTGGGGCCAACGTCCTGACTTTC

size: few
V: TRBV13
J: TRBJ2-7
D: -
CDR3: CASSSLRSQEQYF
DNA: TGTGCCAGCAGCTCTCTACGCAGCCAAGAGCAGTACTTC

size: -
V: TRBV5-1
J: TRBJ2-3
D: TRBD1
CDR3: CASSLGADRVADTQYF
DNA: TGCGCCAGCAGCTTGGGAGCGGACAGGGTTGCAGATACGCAGTATTTT

size: few
V: TRBV7-9
J: TRBJ2-1
D: TRBD2
CDR3: CASSFSGSTYNEQFF
DNA: TGTGCCAGCAGCTTTAGCGGGAGTACCTACAATGAGCAGTTCTTC